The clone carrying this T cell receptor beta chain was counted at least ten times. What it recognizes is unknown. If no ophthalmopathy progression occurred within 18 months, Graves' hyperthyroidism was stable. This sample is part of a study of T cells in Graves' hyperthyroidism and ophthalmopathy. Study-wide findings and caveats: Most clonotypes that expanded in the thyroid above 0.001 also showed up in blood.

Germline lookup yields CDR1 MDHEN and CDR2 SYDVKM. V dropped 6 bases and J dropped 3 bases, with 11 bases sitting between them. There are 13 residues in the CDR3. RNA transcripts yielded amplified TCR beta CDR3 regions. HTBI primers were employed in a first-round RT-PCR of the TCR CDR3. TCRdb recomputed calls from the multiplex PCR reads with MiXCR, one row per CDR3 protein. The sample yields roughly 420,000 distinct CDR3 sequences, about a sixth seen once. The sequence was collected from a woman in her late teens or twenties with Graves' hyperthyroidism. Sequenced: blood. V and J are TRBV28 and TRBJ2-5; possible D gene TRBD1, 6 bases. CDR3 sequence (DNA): TGTGCCAGCAGGGCACAGGGCGAAGAGACCCAGTACTTC. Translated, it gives CASRAQGEETQYF.